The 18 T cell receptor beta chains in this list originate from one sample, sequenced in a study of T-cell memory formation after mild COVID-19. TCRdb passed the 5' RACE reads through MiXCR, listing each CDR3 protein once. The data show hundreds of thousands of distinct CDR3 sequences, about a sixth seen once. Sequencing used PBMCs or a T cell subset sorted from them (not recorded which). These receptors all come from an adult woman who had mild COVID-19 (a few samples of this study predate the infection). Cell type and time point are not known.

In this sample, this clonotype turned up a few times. CDR3: CASSPAGGPRDTQYF. The CDR3 DNA is TGTGCCAGCAGTCCCGCGGGGGGGCCAAGAGATACGCAGTATTTT. The chain recombines TRBV6-2 or TRBV6-3 with TRBJ2-3; 9 nucleotides match TRBD2. V shed 5 bases, J shed 5 bases, and the junction held 8 bases outside the gene matches. Germline CDR1 reads MNHEY; CDR2 reads SVGEGT. The CDR3 runs 15 residues.

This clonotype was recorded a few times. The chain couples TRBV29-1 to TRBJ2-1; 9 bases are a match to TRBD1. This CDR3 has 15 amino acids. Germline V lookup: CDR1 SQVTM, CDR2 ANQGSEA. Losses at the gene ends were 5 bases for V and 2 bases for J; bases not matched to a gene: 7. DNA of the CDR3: TGCAGCGTTTCTATTACAGGGGGCGCCTACAATGAGCAGTTCTTC. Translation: CSVSITGGAYNEQFF.

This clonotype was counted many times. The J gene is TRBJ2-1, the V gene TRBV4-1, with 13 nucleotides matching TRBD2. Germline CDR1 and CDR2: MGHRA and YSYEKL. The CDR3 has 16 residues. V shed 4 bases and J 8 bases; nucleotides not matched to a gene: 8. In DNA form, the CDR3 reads TGCGCCAGCAGCCCAGGGACTAGCGGGGTCAGGGATGAGCAGTTCTTC. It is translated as CASSPGTSGVRDEQFF.

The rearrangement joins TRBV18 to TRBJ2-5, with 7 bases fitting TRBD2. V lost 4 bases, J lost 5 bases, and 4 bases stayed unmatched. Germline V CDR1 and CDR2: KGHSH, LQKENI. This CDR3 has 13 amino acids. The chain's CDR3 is CASSLTSAETQYF. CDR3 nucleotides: TGTGCCAGCTCACTCACTAGCGCGGAGACCCAGTACTTC.

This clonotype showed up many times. CDR3 nucleotide sequence: TGTGCCAGCAGTTACACTAGCTCGGCGTACGAGCAGTACTTC. Translating gives CASSYTSSAYEQYF. The genes are TRBV6-5 and TRBJ2-7, with a tentative D call TRBD2 (6 bases). CDR1 is MNHEY, CDR2 SVGAGI, per germline. V lost 2 bases and J 4 bases, leaving 12 bases between the germline ends. The CDR3 spans 14 residues.

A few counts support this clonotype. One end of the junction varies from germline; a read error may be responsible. The CDR3 is CATSGDRDTEAFF. For the CDR3, the DNA is TGTGCCACCAGCGGAGACAGGGATACTGAAGCTTTCTTT. The chain carries TRBV15 and TRBJ1-1, with 7 bases fitting TRBD1. The CDR3 totals 13 residues. Germline V CDR1 and CDR2: LNHNV, YYDKDF (reference sequence).

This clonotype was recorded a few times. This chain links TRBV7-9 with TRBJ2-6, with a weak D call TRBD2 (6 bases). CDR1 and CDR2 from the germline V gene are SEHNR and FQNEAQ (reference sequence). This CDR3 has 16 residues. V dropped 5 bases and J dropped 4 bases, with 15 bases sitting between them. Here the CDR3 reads CASSLRDFPGANVLTF. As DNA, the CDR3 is TGTGCCAGCAGCCTACGGGACTTTCCAGGGGCCAACGTCCTGACTTTC.

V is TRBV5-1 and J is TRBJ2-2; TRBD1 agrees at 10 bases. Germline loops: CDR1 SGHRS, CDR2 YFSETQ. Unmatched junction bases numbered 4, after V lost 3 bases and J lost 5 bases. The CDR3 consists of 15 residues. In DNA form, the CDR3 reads TGCGCCAGCAGCTATCCGGGACAGGGGACCGGGGAGCTGTTTTTT. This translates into CASSYPGQGTGELFF.

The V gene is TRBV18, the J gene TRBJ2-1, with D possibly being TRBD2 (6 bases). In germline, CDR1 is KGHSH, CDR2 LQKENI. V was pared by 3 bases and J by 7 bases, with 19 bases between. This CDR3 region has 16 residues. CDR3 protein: CASSPTGGIQGNEQFF. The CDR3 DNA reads TGTGCCAGCTCACCCACTGGGGGGATCCAGGGAAATGAGCAGTTCTTC.

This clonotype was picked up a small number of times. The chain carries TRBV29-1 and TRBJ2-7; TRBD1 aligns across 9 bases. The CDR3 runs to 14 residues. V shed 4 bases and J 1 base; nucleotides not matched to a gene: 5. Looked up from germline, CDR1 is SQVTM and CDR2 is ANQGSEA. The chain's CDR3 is CSVGGGQGSYEQYF. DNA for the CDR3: TGCAGCGTTGGGGGGGGACAGGGTTCCTACGAGCAGTACTTC.

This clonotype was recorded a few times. The CDR3 protein is CASTGGSRTGELFF. The CDR3, as DNA: TGTGCCAGCACCGGGGGCTCGAGGACCGGGGAGCTGTTTTTT. This rearrangement joins TRBV7-9 to TRBJ2-2; D could derive from TRBD1 or TRBD2 (6 bases each). The germline V gene has CDR1 SEHNR and CDR2 FQNEAQ (reference sequence). This CDR3 contains 14 residues. V was pared by 7 bases and J by 5 bases, with 14 bases between.

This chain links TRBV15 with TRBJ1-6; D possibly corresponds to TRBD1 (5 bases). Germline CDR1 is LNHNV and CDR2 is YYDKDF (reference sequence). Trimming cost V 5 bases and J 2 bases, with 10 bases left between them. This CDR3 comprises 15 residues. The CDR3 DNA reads TGTGCCACCAGCTCAGGGATTACCTATAATTCACCCCTCCACTTT. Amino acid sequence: CATSSGITYNSPLHF.

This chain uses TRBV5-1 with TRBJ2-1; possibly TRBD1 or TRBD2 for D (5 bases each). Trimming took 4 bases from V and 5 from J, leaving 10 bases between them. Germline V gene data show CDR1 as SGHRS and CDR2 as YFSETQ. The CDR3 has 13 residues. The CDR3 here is CASSRDPNNEQFF. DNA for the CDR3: TGCGCCAGCAGCCGGGACCCGAACAATGAGCAGTTCTTC.

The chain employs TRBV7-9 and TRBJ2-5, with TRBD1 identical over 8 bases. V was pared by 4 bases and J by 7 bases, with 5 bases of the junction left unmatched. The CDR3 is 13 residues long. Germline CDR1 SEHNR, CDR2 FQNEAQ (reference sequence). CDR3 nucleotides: TGTGCCAGCAGCTCAAGACAGGGGCTGACCCAGTACTTC. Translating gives CASSSRQGLTQYF.

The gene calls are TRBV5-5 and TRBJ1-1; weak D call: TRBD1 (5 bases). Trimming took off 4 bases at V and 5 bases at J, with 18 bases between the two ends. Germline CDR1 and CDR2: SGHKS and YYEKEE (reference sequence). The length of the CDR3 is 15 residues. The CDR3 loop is CASSLLGDGGTEAFF. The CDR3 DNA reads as TGTGCCAGCAGCCTCCTAGGGGACGGAGGAACTGAAGCTTTCTTT. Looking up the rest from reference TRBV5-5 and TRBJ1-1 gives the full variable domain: DAGVTQSPTHLIKTRGQQVTLRCSPISGHKSVSWYQQVLGQGPQFIFQYYEKEERGRGNFPDRFSARQFPNYSSELNVNALLLGDSALYLCASSLLGDGGTEAFFGQGTRLTVV.

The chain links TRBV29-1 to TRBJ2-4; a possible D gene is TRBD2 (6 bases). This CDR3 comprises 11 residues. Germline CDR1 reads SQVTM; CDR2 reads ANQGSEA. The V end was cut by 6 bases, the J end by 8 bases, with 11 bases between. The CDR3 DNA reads TGCAGCGTCGGGGACTTGGACATTCAGTACTTC. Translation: CSVGDLDIQYF. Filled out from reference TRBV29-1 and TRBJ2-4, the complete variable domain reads SAVISQKPSRDICQRGTSLTIQCQVDSQVTMMFWYRQQPGQSLTLIATANQGSEATYESGFVIDKFPISRPNLTFSTLTVSNMSPEDSSIYLCSVGDLDIQYFGAGTRLSVL.

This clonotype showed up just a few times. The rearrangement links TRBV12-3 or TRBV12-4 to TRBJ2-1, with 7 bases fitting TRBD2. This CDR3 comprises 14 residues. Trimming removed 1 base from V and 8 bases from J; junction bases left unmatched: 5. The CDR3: CASSLEVAGYEQFF. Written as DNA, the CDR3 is TGTGCCAGCAGTTTAGAGGTAGCGGGCTATGAGCAGTTCTTC.

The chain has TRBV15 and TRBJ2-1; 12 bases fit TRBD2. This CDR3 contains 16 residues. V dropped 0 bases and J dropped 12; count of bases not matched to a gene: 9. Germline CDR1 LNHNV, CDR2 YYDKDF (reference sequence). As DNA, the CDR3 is TGTGCCACCAGCAGAGATCAGGCTAGCGGGGGGGTTCGGCAGTTCTTC. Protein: CATSRDQASGGVRQFF.